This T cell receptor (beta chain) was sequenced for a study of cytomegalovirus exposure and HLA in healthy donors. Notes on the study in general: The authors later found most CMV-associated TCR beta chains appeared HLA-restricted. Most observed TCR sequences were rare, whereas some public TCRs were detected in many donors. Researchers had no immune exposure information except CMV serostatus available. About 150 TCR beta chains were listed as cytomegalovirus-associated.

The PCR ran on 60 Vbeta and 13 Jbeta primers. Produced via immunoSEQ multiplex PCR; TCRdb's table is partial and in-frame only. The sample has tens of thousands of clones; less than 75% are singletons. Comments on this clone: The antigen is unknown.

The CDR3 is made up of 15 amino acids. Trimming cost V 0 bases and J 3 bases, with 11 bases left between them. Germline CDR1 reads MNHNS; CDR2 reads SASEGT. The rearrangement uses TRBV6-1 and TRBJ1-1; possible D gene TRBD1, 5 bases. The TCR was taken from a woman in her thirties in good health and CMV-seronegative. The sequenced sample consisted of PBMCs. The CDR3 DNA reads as TGTGCCAGCAGTGAAGCGGGGGGAGTGGACACTGAAGCTTTCTTT. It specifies CASSEAGGVDTEAFF.